This TCR beta chain was obtained from a study of blood T cell repertoires in COVID-19. Study-level background: In each case, the material was cDNA or gDNA derived from T cells, B-cell-depleted T cells, or PBMCs.

The age range of participants was 18 to 89 years, with residence in some 25 US areas. Self-reported history from a screening survey and questionnaire set each donor's cohort. The CDR3 covers 15 residues. In germline, CDR1 is SGHRS, CDR2 YFSETQ. V lost 0 bases, J lost 4 bases, and 5 bases stayed unmatched. Authors' processing steps: Amplification from reference gene primers served as the basis for estimated nucleated cell counts. The table came from immunoSEQ multiplex PCR; TCRdb's copy has only in-frame clones and leaves some out. V, J and clone size are taken as reported in that table, and D and trimming were inferred from the DNA itself. The repertoire holds about 400,000 clones, with around 90% as singletons.

What was sequenced was PBMCs or T cells enriched from blood (not recorded which). J is TRBJ1-1 and V is TRBV5-1; 8 nucleotides align to TRBD1. This receptor was obtained from a woman in her 40s with acute COVID-19. Here the CDR3 DNA reads TGCGCCAGCAGCTTGGGACGGACAGGGACCACTGAAGCTTTCTTT. This codes for CASSLGRTGTTEAFF.